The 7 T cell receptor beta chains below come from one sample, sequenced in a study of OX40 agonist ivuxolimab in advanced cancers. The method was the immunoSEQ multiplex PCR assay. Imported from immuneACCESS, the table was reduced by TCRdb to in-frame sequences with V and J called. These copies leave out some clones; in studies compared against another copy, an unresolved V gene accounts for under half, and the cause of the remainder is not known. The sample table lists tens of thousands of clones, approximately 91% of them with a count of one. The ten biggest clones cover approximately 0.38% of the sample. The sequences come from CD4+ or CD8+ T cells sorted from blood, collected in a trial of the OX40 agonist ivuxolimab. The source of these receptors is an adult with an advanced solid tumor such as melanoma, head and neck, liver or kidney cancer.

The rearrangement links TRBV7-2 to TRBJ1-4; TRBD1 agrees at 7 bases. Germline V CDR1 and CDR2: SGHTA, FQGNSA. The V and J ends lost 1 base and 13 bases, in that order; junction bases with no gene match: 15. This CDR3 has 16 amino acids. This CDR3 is CASSLVVSRDRASLFF. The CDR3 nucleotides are TGTGCCAGCAGCTTAGTTGTTTCGCGAGACAGGGCTTCACTGTTTTTT.

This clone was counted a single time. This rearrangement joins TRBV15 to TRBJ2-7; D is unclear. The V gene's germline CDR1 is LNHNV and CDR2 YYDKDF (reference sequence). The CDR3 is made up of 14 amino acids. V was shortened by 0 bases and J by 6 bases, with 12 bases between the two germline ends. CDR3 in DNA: TGTGCCACCAGCAGAGATCTTGGCAGCTTCGAGCAGTACTTC. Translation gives CATSRDLGSFEQYF.

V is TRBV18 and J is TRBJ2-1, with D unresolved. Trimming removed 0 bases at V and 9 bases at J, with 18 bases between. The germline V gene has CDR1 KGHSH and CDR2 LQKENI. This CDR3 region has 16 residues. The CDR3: CASSPPRRVVDGEQFF. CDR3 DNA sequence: TGTGCCAGCTCACCACCTCGCCGGGTCGTTGATGGTGAGCAGTTCTTC. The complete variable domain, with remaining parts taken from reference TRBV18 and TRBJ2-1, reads NAGVMQNPRHLVRRRGQEARLRCSPMKGHSHVYWYRQLPEEGLKFMVYLQKENIIDESGMPKERFSAEFPKEGPSILRIQQVVRGDSAAYFCASSPPRRVVDGEQFFGPGTRLTVL.

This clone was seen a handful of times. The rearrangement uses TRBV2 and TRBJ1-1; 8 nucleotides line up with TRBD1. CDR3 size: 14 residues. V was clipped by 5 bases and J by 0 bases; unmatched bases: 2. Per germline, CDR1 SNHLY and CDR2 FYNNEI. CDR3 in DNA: TGTGCCAGCAGTATGGACAGGGTGAACACTGAAGCTTTCTTT. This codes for CASSMDRVNTEAFF.

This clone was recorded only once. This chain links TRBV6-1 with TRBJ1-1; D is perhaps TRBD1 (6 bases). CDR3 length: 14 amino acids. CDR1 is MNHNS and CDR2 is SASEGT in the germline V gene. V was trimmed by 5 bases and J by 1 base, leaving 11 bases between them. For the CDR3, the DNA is TGTGCCAGCAGTCCTGAGACAGGGAACACTGAAGCTTTCTTT. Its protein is CASSPETGNTEAFF.

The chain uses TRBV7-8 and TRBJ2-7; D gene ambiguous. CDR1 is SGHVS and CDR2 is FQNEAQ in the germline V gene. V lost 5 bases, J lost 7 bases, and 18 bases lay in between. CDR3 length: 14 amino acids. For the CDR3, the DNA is TGTGCCAGCAGCCGGCCGTCGAACCGGCGGGAGCAGTACTTC. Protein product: CASSRPSNRREQYF.

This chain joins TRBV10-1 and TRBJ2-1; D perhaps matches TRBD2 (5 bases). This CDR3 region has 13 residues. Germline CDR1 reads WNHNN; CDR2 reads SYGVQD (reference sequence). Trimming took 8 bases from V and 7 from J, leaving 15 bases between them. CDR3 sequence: CASRSGTGNEQFF. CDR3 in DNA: TGCGCCAGCCGTTCAGGAACGGGGAATGAGCAGTTCTTC.